The 25 T cell receptor beta chains below all came from one sample that was sequenced in a study of blood T cell repertoires in COVID-19 (dated by TCRdb to the early 2020s). The library was generated by the immunoSEQ multiplex PCR assay. The clones in this table, taken by TCRdb from immuneACCESS, are in-frame only. Not every clone is retained; where verified, under half of the shortfall comes from an unresolved V gene, and the cause of the rest is unknown. For this sample the table gives tens of thousands of clones, of which 70% to 90% were detected only once. 27% of the sample rests with the top ten. The sample comprised peripheral blood. The receptors were gathered from a man between 50 and 59 years old with active or convalescent COVID-19.

This clone was detected only once. This chain links TRBV18 with TRBJ2-1; 7 nucleotides line up with TRBD1. The CDR3 is 15 residues long. V gave up 8 bases and J gave up 2 bases; unmatched junction bases: 9. Germline CDR1 KGHSH, CDR2 LQKENI. CDR3 sequence (DNA): TGTGCCAGCACCAGACAGGGTATGCCCTACAATGAGCAGTTCTTC. Its translation is CASTRQGMPYNEQFF.

The DNA of the CDR3 is TGTGCCAGCAGACCACAGGGGGTTGGGGCAGATACGCAGTATTTT. Protein: CASRPQGVGADTQYF. The J gene is TRBJ2-3, the V gene TRBV6-5, with 8 nucleotides matching TRBD1. From germline, CDR1 is MNHEY and CDR2 SVGAGI. J was trimmed by 4 bases and V by 6 bases; bases with no gene match: 9. The CDR3 extends over 15 amino acids.

The V call is TRBV18, the J call TRBJ2-7, with a weak D call TRBD2 (5 bases). This CDR3 is built from 14 residues. V was shortened by 1 base and J by 4 bases, with 11 bases between the two germline ends. In germline, CDR1 is KGHSH, CDR2 LQKENI. DNA for the CDR3: TGTGCCAGCTCACCACGAGGGAATGGTTACGAGCAGTACTTC. This sequence encodes CASSPRGNGYEQYF.

The genes are TRBV4-1 and TRBJ2-3; TRBD2 agrees at 14 bases. This CDR3 has 16 residues. Germline CDR1 is MGHRA and CDR2 is YSYEKL. The J segment lost 6 bases and the V segment lost 4 bases, leaving 6 bases of the junction unmatched. CDR3 sequence (DNA): TGCGCCAGCAGCCCGGGACTAGCGGGAGCGGGGGATACGCAGTATTTT. It encodes CASSPGLAGAGDTQYF.

V usage is TRBV14 and J usage is TRBJ1-5, with D possibly TRBD1 on 5 matching bases. The CDR3 is 19 amino acids. The V end was cut by 0 bases, the J end by 5 bases, with 23 bases between. CDR1 SGHDN and CDR2 FVKESK come from the germline V gene. The CDR3 is CASSQEGAPGKDEDQPQHF. As DNA, the CDR3 is TGTGCCAGCAGCCAAGAAGGGGCCCCTGGAAAAGACGAGGATCAGCCCCAGCATTTT. Complete variable domain (other parts from reference TRBV14 and TRBJ1-5): EAGVTQFPSHSVIEKGQTVTLRCDPISGHDNLYWYRRVMGKEIKFLLHFVKESKQDESGMPNNRFLAERTGGTYSTLKVQPAELEDSGVYFCASSQEGAPGKDEDQPQHFGDGTRLSIL.

V gene TRBV14 combines with J gene TRBJ2-3, with D perhaps TRBD2 (6 bases). V was shortened by 0 bases and J by 8 bases, with 9 bases between the two germline ends. This CDR3 is built from 13 residues. CDR1 is SGHDN and CDR2 is FVKESK in the germline V gene. DNA for the CDR3: TGTGCCAGCAGCCAAGATATGCGGGGTACGCAGTATTTT. Translated: CASSQDMRGTQYF.

The chain recombines TRBV4-1 with TRBJ2-5, with TRBD1 as a possible D gene (5 bases). Trimming shortened V by 0 bases and J by 0 bases, and 14 bases separated the two germline ends. This CDR3 spans 17 amino acids. Germline V gene lookup returns CDR1 MGHRA and CDR2 YSYEKL. Here the CDR3 DNA reads TGCGCCAGCAGCCAAGAGGGGCCCCCGAGGTACCAAGAGACCCAGTACTTC. Amino acids: CASSQEGPPRYQETQYF.

This chain connects TRBV2 to TRBJ2-5; a weak D match, TRBD1 (6 bases). Germline V lookup: CDR1 SNHLY, CDR2 FYNNEI. The CDR3 length is 16 residues. V shed 2 bases and J shed 2 bases, with 15 bases lying between them. The CDR3: CASSELQGRSQETQYF. CDR3 nucleotide sequence: TGTGCCAGCAGTGAATTGCAGGGGCGGTCTCAAGAGACCCAGTACTTC.

The chain recombines TRBV6-5 with TRBJ1-2; 9 bases fit TRBD1. The CDR3 runs 14 residues. With 6 bases clipped from V and 5 bases from J, the junction kept 7 bases outside the gene matches. The V gene's germline CDR1 is MNHEY and CDR2 SVGAGI. In nucleotides, the CDR3 is TGTGCCAGCAGGCGCTCCGGGACAGGGTATGGCTACACCTTC. It translates to CASRRSGTGYGYTF.

This clone appeared a single time. The genes are TRBV7-6 and TRBJ2-3; 9 nucleotides agree with TRBD1. The germline V gene encodes CDR1 SGHVS and CDR2 FNYEAQ. The CDR3 extends over 17 amino acids. Losses at the gene ends were 3 bases for V and 4 bases for J; bases not matched to a gene: 11. Written as DNA, the CDR3 is TGTGCCAGCAGCTTTTTCCCTACCGGGACAGGGTCAGATACGCAGTATTTT. Translating it yields CASSFFPTGTGSDTQYF.

The chain carries TRBV3-1 (or the pseudogene TRBV3-2) and TRBJ2-5; 13 bases line up with TRBD2. V lost 4 bases and J lost 5; bases outside the gene matches: 10. This CDR3 has 17 residues. Germline V gene data show CDR1 as LGHDT and CDR2 as YNNKEL (reference sequence). CDR3: CASSRTSGRARMETQYF. In nucleotides, the CDR3 is TGTGCCAGCAGCCGAACTAGCGGGAGGGCCAGGATGGAGACCCAGTACTTC.

The CDR3 is CSVEKIRTSGGANEQFF. The DNA for the CDR3 is TGCAGCGTTGAAAAGATTAGGACTAGCGGGGGGGCCAATGAGCAGTTCTTC. The chain combines TRBV29-1 with TRBJ2-1; 15 bases map to TRBD2. This CDR3 has 17 amino acids. Per the germline V gene, CDR1 is SQVTM and CDR2 is ANQGSEA. Losses at the gene ends were 2 bases for V and 6 bases for J; bases not matched to a gene: 8.

The rearrangement links TRBV19 to TRBJ1-5; maybe TRBD1 (6 bases). From germline, CDR1 is LNHDA and CDR2 SQIVND (reference sequence). CDR3 length: 15 residues. V lost 5 bases to trimming and J lost 4 bases, with 15 bases between them. CDR3 DNA: TGTGCCAGTAGTGGTATCAGGGGCCGGAATCAGCCCCAGCATTTT. This translates into CASSGIRGRNQPQHF. Full variable domain (outside the CDR3, taken from reference TRBV19 and TRBJ1-5): DGGITQSPKYLFRKEGQNVTLSCEQNLNHDAMYWYRQDPGQGLRLIYYSQIVNDFQKGDIAEGYSVSREKKESFPLTVTSAQKNPTAFYLCASSGIRGRNQPQHFGDGTRLSIL.

CDR3 sequence reads: CASSASWFTDTQYF. In nucleotides, the CDR3 is TGTGCCAGCAGTGCTAGTTGGTTCACAGATACGCAGTATTTT. J is TRBJ2-3 and V is TRBV6-4; D remains unclear. Germline lookup yields CDR1 MRHNA and CDR2 SNTAGT. The CDR3 is 14 residues long. The germline V and J ends were trimmed by 4 bases and 2 bases, with 10 bases remaining between them.

The chain joins TRBV2 to TRBJ2-1, with D maybe TRBD1 (6 bases). CDR3 length: 16 amino acids. Germline V gene lookup returns CDR1 SNHLY and CDR2 FYNNEI. V lost 0 bases to trimming and J lost 3 bases, with 12 bases between them. As DNA, the CDR3 is TGTGCCAGCAGTGAAGCTTTGGCAGGGGACTACAATGAGCAGTTCTTC. Its protein product is CASSEALAGDYNEQFF. The entire variable domain, with the rest obtained from reference TRBV2 and TRBJ2-1, is as follows: EPEVTQTPSHQVTQMGQEVILRCVPISNHLYFYWYRQILGQKVEFLVSFYNNEISEKSEIFDDQFSVERPDGSNFTLKIRSTKLEDSAMYFCASSEALAGDYNEQFFGPGTRLTVL.

V and J are TRBV2 and TRBJ2-5; 11 bases line up with TRBD2. The germline V gene encodes CDR1 SNHLY and CDR2 FYNNEI. Trimming took 2 bases from V and 2 from J; bases not matched to a gene: 7. CDR3 length: 17 amino acids. The CDR3 sequence is CASSEQGSGGAQETQYF. Here the CDR3 DNA reads TGTGCCAGCAGTGAACAGGGTAGCGGGGGGGCTCAAGAGACCCAGTACTTC.

The rearrangement links TRBV2 to TRBJ1-2; D not certain. Per germline, CDR1 SNHLY and CDR2 FYNNEI. V was clipped by 3 bases and J by 7 bases, with 12 bases between them. The CDR3 is 13 residues long. The CDR3 nucleotides read TGTGCCAGCAGTGAGTTGCGGGGAACTGGCTACACCTTC. Its protein is CASSELRGTGYTF.

The chain employs TRBV4-1 and TRBJ1-5; TRBD1 agrees at 8 bases. Germline trimming cut 0 bases from V and 3 bases from J; bases unmatched to any gene: 7. The CDR3 extends over 17 amino acids. The V gene's germline CDR1 is MGHRA and CDR2 YSYEKL. The CDR3 reads CASSQDKGQAFNQPQHF. CDR3 coding DNA: TGCGCCAGCAGCCAAGATAAGGGACAGGCCTTCAATCAGCCCCAGCATTTT.

To note about this clone: One end of the junction fails to match germline, which may point to a read error. This specimen includes other DNA sequences encoding the same CDR3. The rearrangement uses TRBV27 and TRBJ1-6, with TRBD1 as a possible D gene (5 bases). Germline CDR1 MNHEY, CDR2 SMNVEV (reference sequence). The CDR3 has 16 residues. The CDR3 DNA is TGTGCTAGCAGTTTTTCAGGGTATGAGGATAATTCACCCCTCCACTTT. Translated, it gives CASSFSGYEDNSPLHF.

CDR3 nucleotides: TGTGCCAGCAGTTCCCGCCGGGGGGGCCTAAACACCGGGGAGCTGTTTTTT. Protein sequence: CASSSRRGGLNTGELFF. The J gene is TRBJ2-2, the V gene TRBV27; 8 positions match TRBD2. With V trimmed by 4 bases and J by 2 bases, 9 bases remained unmatched. There are 17 residues in the CDR3. Germline lookup yields CDR1 MNHEY and CDR2 SMNVEV (reference sequence).

This chain connects TRBV6-5 to TRBJ1-6; 12 bases align to TRBD1. Per the germline V gene, CDR1 is MNHEY and CDR2 is SVGAGI. The junction had 4 bases not matched to a gene; V was cut back by 6 bases and J by 7 bases. The CDR3 length is 15 residues. CDR3 coding DNA: TGTGCCAGCAGGACCGGGACAGGGGGCAATTCACCCCTCCACTTT. This translates into CASRTGTGGNSPLHF.

The J gene is TRBJ2-2, the V gene TRBV11-3, with D hard to call. Per germline, CDR1 SGHNT and CDR2 YENEEA. The CDR3 consists of 13 residues. Trimming pared 5 bases from V and 6 bases from J, leaving 10 bases between. CDR3 sequence: CASSPGRSGELFF. CDR3 nucleotides: TGTGCCAGCAGCCCCGGTAGATCCGGGGAGCTGTTTTTT.

CDR3 protein: CASSLSTLGLAGGAQFF. Written as DNA, the CDR3 is TGTGCCAGCAGTTTATCAACACTGGGACTAGCGGGAGGCGCGCAGTTCTTC. The V and J genes are TRBV28 and TRBJ2-1; 15 bases align to TRBD2. There are 17 residues in the CDR3. Trimming removed 1 base from V and 12 bases from J; junction bases left unmatched: 10. Germline assignment: CDR1 MDHEN and CDR2 SYDVKM.

This chain connects TRBV6-5 to TRBJ2-7; 15 bases line up with TRBD2. The germline V gene has CDR1 MNHEY and CDR2 SVGAGI. V trimming: 8 bases; J trimming: 6 bases; junction bases outside the gene matches: 2. CDR3 length: 13 residues. The CDR3 loop is CASGTSGRTEQYF. The CDR3 region has the DNA TGTGCCAGCGGGACTAGCGGGAGGACCGAGCAGTACTTC.

The genes are TRBV7-9 and TRBJ2-5; tentative D call: TRBD2 (6 bases). Germline V lookup: CDR1 SEHNR, CDR2 FQNEAQ (reference sequence). Trimming took off 3 bases at V and 2 bases at J, with 10 bases between the two ends. This CDR3 is built from 14 residues. CDR3 sequence: CASSFGGIQETQYF. CDR3 nucleotides: TGTGCCAGCAGCTTCGGGGGAATACAAGAGACCCAGTACTTC.